This TCR beta chain was retrieved from a study of T cells in localized non-small cell lung cancer. Regarding the study as a whole: When the top 100 tumor clones were examined, a median roughly 62 of them also appeared in the adjacent lung, which was paired and uninvolved. It remains possible that heterogeneity exists, since only one tumor region was sequenced.

Sequenced by immunoSEQ multiplex PCR; TCRdb stores in-frame clones only, minus some. The table includes about 78,000 clones, roughly 86% detected once. After removal of 5 bases from V and 6 bases from J, the junction contained 7 bases not matched to a gene. Germline V gives CDR1 SGHRS, CDR2 YFSETQ. This CDR3 is built from 14 residues. A remark on this clone: Its antigen remains unknown.

This clonotype was obtained from a man aged 40-75 years with stage I lung adenocarcinoma. The chain employs TRBV5-1 and TRBJ2-1; 8 bases are a match to TRBD2. The specimen was peripheral blood, collected before any cancer treatment. The CDR3 DNA follows: TGCGCCAGCAGGCAGCGGGAGATCTCCAATGAGCAGTTCTTC. It encodes CASRQREISNEQFF.